The sample holds a few counts of the clone carrying this T cell receptor beta chain. The antigen is undetermined. This entry comes from a study of identical twins. Study-wide points: Excess twin sharing in beta out-of-frame sequences was weaker. The models systematically underestimated how much out-of-frame TCR alpha was shared in monozygotic twins.

This CDR3 is 13 amino acids long. Germline-derived CDR1 and CDR2 are MGHDK and SYGVNS. V shed 5 bases and J shed 8 bases, with 15 bases lying between them. Template switching supplied a universal primer site; unique molecular identifiers were carried on the cDNA. TCRdb recomputed calls from the 5' RACE reads with MiXCR, one row per CDR3 protein. Here the sample spans 420,000 or so distinct CDR3 sequences, roughly 20% being singletons. All donors were healthy, and all were Caucasian. The receptor's source is a middle-aged man in good health. The specimen was naive T cells sorted from blood. V and J are TRBV25-1 and TRBJ1-2; D is uncertain. The CDR3 region is CASSSRSRSGYTF. The CDR3 nucleotides are TGTGCCAGCAGTTCCCGGAGTCGGAGCGGCTACACCTTC.